The TCR beta chain under discussion was sequenced for a study of T cell repertoires in cytomegalovirus infection. TCRdb reprocessed the reads via MiXCR and lists one record per CDR3 protein. The table includes about 920,000 distinct CDR3 sequences, around 32% detected once. This clonotype rates as medium-sized. What it recognizes is unknown. The CDR3 contains 15 residues. Looked up from germline, CDR1 is SGHTA and CDR2 is FQGTGA. V was cut by 5 bases and J by 1 base, with 11 bases left in between. The source material was cultured CD8+ T cells from PBMCs, sampled from culture after CMV antigen stimulation. The chain links TRBV7-3 to TRBJ2-2, with no clear D. The sequence derives from a human donor in good health (CMV status not recorded). Some clones in this sample may be carry-over from other donors' samples. CDR3 loop: CASSLSGENTGELFF. The CDR3 nucleotides are TGTGCCAGCAGCCTTTCAGGAGAGAACACCGGGGAGCTGTTTTTT.